These 32 T cell receptor beta chains were sequenced from one sample in a study of T-cell memory formation after mild COVID-19. One entry per CDR3 protein, called by TCRdb with MiXCR from the 5' RACE reads. The data hold more than 300,000 distinct CDR3 sequences, with 20% to 25% observed a single time. Sequencing used PBMCs or a T cell subset sorted from them (not recorded which). The receptors derive from a man younger than 30 who had mild COVID-19 (a few samples of this study predate the infection). Cell type and time point are not known.

In this sample, this clonotype turned up a few times. The chain couples TRBV5-1 to TRBJ1-6, with a weak D call TRBD1 (6 bases). The V gene's germline CDR1 is SGHRS and CDR2 YFSETQ. This CDR3 region has 13 residues. Between the trimmed V and J ends, which lost 6 bases and 10 bases, there was a span of 14 bases. The CDR3 DNA sequence: TGCGCCAGCACCGTAGGGGGAAGATCACCCCTCCACTTT. Residues: CASTVGGRSPLHF.

Only a few counts were recorded for this clonotype. This chain uses TRBV7-2 with TRBJ2-2, with D tentatively TRBD1 or TRBD2 (5 bases each). The germline CDR1 and CDR2 sequences are SGHTA and FQGNSA. CDR3 length: 15 residues. V was clipped by 2 bases and J by 1 base, with 8 bases between them. CDR3 nucleotides: TGTGCCAGCAGCTTATTGGGGGAGAACACCGGGGAGCTGTTTTTT. Translation: CASSLLGENTGELFF. The complete variable domain, with remaining parts taken from reference TRBV7-2 and TRBJ2-2, reads GAGVSQSPSNKVTEKGKDVELRCDPISGHTALYWYRQSLGQGLEFLIYFQGNSAPDKSGLPSDRFSAERTGGSVSTLTIQRTQQEDSAVYLCASSLLGENTGELFFGEGSRLTVL.

This clonotype was recorded at least ten times. The chain links TRBV28 to TRBJ1-2; TRBD1 might be the D (6 bases). CDR3 length equals 13 residues. V was trimmed by 6 bases and J by 4 bases, leaving 12 bases between them. CDR1 and CDR2 from the germline V gene are MDHEN and SYDVKM. The CDR3 spells CASRTGPSYGYTF. CDR3 DNA sequence: TGTGCCAGCAGGACAGGTCCCTCCTATGGCTACACCTTC.

The J gene is TRBJ1-2, the V gene TRBV6-1, with D unresolved. CDR1 and CDR2 (germline): MNHNS, SASEGT. The CDR3 contains 12 residues. Trimming took 2 bases from V and 7 from J, leaving 8 bases between them. The DNA for the CDR3 is TGTGCCAGCAGTGAATCGGGATCTGGCTACACCTTC. This encodes CASSESGSGYTF.

A single count supports this clonotype. V usage is TRBV12-3 or TRBV12-4 and J usage is TRBJ2-1; 8 nucleotides agree with TRBD1. The CDR3 loop spans 12 amino acids. V trimming: 5 bases; J trimming: 14 bases; junction bases outside the gene matches: 8. The CDR3 region has the DNA TGTGCCAGCAGTATAGGACAGGGCGAGGAGTTCTTC. Residues: CASSIGQGEEFF.

The V and J genes are TRBV6-1 and TRBJ2-7; D possibly matches TRBD1 or TRBD2 (5 bases each). The germline CDR1 and CDR2 sequences are MNHNS and SASEGT. Trimming cost V 6 bases and J 2 bases, with 14 bases left between them. The CDR3 spans 14 residues. This CDR3 reads CASRPGTGTYEQYF. Written as DNA, the CDR3 is TGTGCCAGCAGGCCCGGGACGGGTACCTACGAGCAGTACTTC.

The table lists this clonotype with a few counts. The chain has TRBV7-9 and TRBJ1-6; D may be TRBD1 (5 bases). The CDR3 sequence is 16 residues long. Germline values: CDR1 SEHNR, CDR2 FQNEAQ (reference sequence). Between the trimmed V and J ends, which lost 5 bases and 9 bases, there was a span of 20 bases. Here the CDR3 reads CASSLGRDRMSSPLHF. CDR3 DNA: TGTGCCAGCAGCCTTGGGCGGGACCGGATGAGTTCACCCCTCCACTTT.

The V call is TRBV24-1, the J call TRBJ2-5; D is possibly TRBD2 (5 bases). The V gene lost 4 bases and the J gene lost 5 bases, with 13 bases spanning the gap. The CDR3 runs to 14 residues. Looked up from germline, CDR1 is KGHDR and CDR2 is SFDVKD. CDR3 DNA sequence: TGTGCCACCAGTGACATCGGACGGAGGGAGACCCAGTACTTC. Encoded protein: CATSDIGRRETQYF.

CDR3 nucleotide sequence: TGTGCCAGCATCGGGAAGTTTACAGATACGCAGTATTTT. The encoded protein is CASIGKFTDTQYF. The chain employs TRBV12-3 or TRBV12-4 and TRBJ2-3, with D tentatively TRBD2 (5 bases). With 7 bases removed from V and 3 bases from J, the gap between germline ends came to 11 bases. CDR3 length: 13 amino acids.

This clonotype occurred a few times. The chain links TRBV4-2 to TRBJ2-7, with 8 bases that match TRBD2. Germline V gives CDR1 LGHNA, CDR2 YNFKEQ. The CDR3 totals 14 residues. The J segment lost 6 bases and the V segment lost 1 base, leaving 5 bases of the junction unmatched. CDR3 amino acids: CASSQVGLASEQYV. CDR3 DNA: TGTGCCAGCAGCCAAGTCGGACTAGCTAGCGAGCAGTACGTC.

This clonotype was seen more than once but under ten times. The J gene is TRBJ2-3, the V gene TRBV20-1; D is uncertain. This CDR3 comprises 11 residues. Between the trimmed V and J ends, which lost 5 bases and 4 bases, there was a span of 7 bases. Germline CDR1 is DFQATT and CDR2 is SNEGSKA (reference sequence). CDR3 sequence: CSARWADTQYF. CDR3 DNA: TGCAGTGCTCGCTGGGCAGATACGCAGTATTTT.

The chain employs TRBV12-3 or TRBV12-4 and TRBJ1-2, with D possibly TRBD1 on 5 matching bases. Trimming took 1 base from V and 3 from J, leaving 9 bases between them. The CDR3 consists of 14 residues. This chain's CDR3 is CASSLGGEDYGYTF. The CDR3, as DNA: TGTGCCAGCAGTTTAGGGGGGGAGGACTATGGCTACACCTTC.

The gene calls are TRBV5-6 and TRBJ2-2, with D uncertain. V lost 0 bases, J lost 7 bases, and 13 bases lay in between. The CDR3 covers 15 residues. The germline V gene encodes CDR1 SGHDT and CDR2 YYEEEE. CDR3 sequence reads: CASSLGAAIDGELFF. The CDR3 bases are TGTGCCAGCAGCTTGGGCGCAGCGATCGACGGGGAGCTGTTTTTT.

The chain is built from TRBV4-3 and TRBJ2-2; TRBD1 matches at 8 bases. This CDR3 comprises 18 residues. Germline CDR1 is LGHNA and CDR2 is YSLEER. V trimming: 0 bases; J trimming: 4 bases; junction bases outside the gene matches: 10. In nucleotides, the CDR3 is TGCGCCAGCAGCCAAGATCTGGGACAGGAATATATCACCGGGGAGCTGTTTTTT. This encodes CASSQDLGQEYITGELFF.

The gene calls are TRBV20-1 and TRBJ2-7, with 8 bases fitting TRBD1. This CDR3 spans 13 amino acids. The germline V gene encodes CDR1 DFQATT and CDR2 SNEGSKA (reference sequence). With V trimmed by 4 bases and J by 3 bases, 5 bases remained unmatched. CDR3: CSATRGLVYEQYF. The DNA for the CDR3 is TGCAGTGCTACCAGGGGGCTCGTCTACGAGCAGTACTTC.

The chain has TRBV12-3 or TRBV12-4 and TRBJ2-1; D remains ambiguous. V lost 5 bases and J 0 bases, leaving 8 bases between the germline ends. CDR3 length: 14 amino acids. The CDR3 nucleotides read TGTGCCAGCAGTGTTCAGAGCTCCTACAATGAGCAGTTCTTC. Amino acids: CASSVQSSYNEQFF.

The V call is TRBV7-8, the J call TRBJ2-2; no reliable D call. Trimming removed 1 base from V and 5 bases from J, with 8 bases in between. The CDR3 length is 14 residues. In germline, CDR1 is SGHVS, CDR2 FQNEAQ. CDR3 loop: CASSLETSTGELFF. The CDR3 DNA reads TGTGCCAGCAGCTTAGAGACCAGTACCGGGGAGCTGTTTTTT.

The chain uses TRBV25-1 and TRBJ2-7, with 11 bases fitting TRBD1. The CDR3 contains 14 residues. Per the germline V gene, CDR1 is MGHDK and CDR2 is SYGVNS. V was pared by 7 bases and J by 5 bases, with 7 bases of the junction left unmatched. The CDR3 loop is CASIAGTGGHEQYF. The CDR3 bases are TGTGCCAGCATCGCCGGGACAGGGGGACACGAGCAGTACTTC.

This clonotype came up a few times. The chain combines TRBV5-1 with TRBJ2-1, with 8 bases matching TRBD2. This CDR3 has 14 residues. Trimming at V came to 4 bases and at J to 9 bases, leaving 9 bases not matched to a gene. Germline-derived CDR1 and CDR2 are SGHRS and YFSETQ. The CDR3 spells CASSPSAGGTEQFF. For the CDR3, the DNA is TGCGCCAGCAGCCCCTCGGCGGGGGGCACTGAGCAGTTCTTC. Drawing the rest from reference TRBV5-1 and TRBJ2-1, the complete variable domain is KAGVTQTPRYLIKTRGQQVTLSCSPISGHRSVSWYQQTPGQGLQFLFEYFSETQRNKGNFPGRFSGRQFSNSRSEMNVSTLELGDSALYLCASSPSAGGTEQFFGPGTRLTVL.

This clonotype was seen at least ten times. The V call is TRBV6-1, the J call TRBJ2-6, with D hard to call. The CDR3 length is 14 residues. Germline-derived CDR1 and CDR2 are MNHNS and SASEGT. V was shortened by 2 bases and J by 2 bases, with 4 bases between the two germline ends. The CDR3, as DNA: TGTGCCAGCAGTGAACTAGCTGGGGCCAACGTCCTGACTTTC. Translation gives CASSELAGANVLTF.

This clonotype was recorded at least ten times. The rearrangement links TRBV5-6 to TRBJ2-3; D perhaps matches TRBD1 (5 bases). Germline V CDR1 and CDR2: SGHDT, YYEEEE. V lost 0 bases and J 10 bases, leaving 9 bases between the germline ends. The CDR3 spans 12 residues. CDR3 loop: CASSLARAAQYF. The CDR3 DNA is TGTGCCAGCAGCTTGGCCAGGGCAGCGCAGTATTTT.

The J gene is TRBJ1-2, the V gene TRBV7-2; TRBD1 is a possible D gene (6 bases). Trimming cost V 7 bases and J 2 bases, with 14 bases left between them. This CDR3 spans 14 amino acids. CDR1 and CDR2 (germline): SGHTA, FQGNSA. DNA of the CDR3: TGTGCCAGCACCTCGAGGGGGTGGAACTATGGCTACACCTTC. Translated, it gives CASTSRGWNYGYTF.

This clonotype has at least ten counts. This rearrangement joins TRBV9 to TRBJ2-2; D perhaps matches TRBD1 (5 bases). The V gene's germline CDR1 is SGDLS and CDR2 YYNGEE. This CDR3 is 16 amino acids long. V lost 0 bases and J lost 0, with 9 bases in between. This CDR3 is CASSVDWTPNTGELFF. CDR3 in DNA: TGTGCCAGCAGCGTAGATTGGACACCGAACACCGGGGAGCTGTTTTTT.

This chain uses TRBV11-2 with TRBJ2-3; 7 bases are shared with TRBD2. CDR1 and CDR2 (germline): SGHAT, FQNNGV. The CDR3 length is 14 residues. V dropped 5 bases and J dropped 4; count of bases not matched to a gene: 6. The CDR3 reads CASSPYGGSDTQYF. CDR3 DNA sequence: TGTGCCAGCAGCCCCTACGGGGGGTCAGATACGCAGTATTTT.

The rearrangement uses TRBV12-3 or TRBV12-4 and TRBJ2-1; 9 bases match TRBD1. Trimming removed 7 bases from V and 5 bases from J; junction bases left unmatched: 9. The CDR3 extends over 15 amino acids. CDR3 protein: CASIPDRGLHNEQFF. The CDR3 DNA sequence: TGTGCCAGCATCCCGGACAGGGGACTTCACAATGAGCAGTTCTTC.

This clonotype was recorded at least ten times. The gene calls are TRBV7-9 and TRBJ1-4; 8 positions agree with TRBD1. The V segment lost 6 bases and the J segment 5 bases; nucleotides outside the gene matches: 8. The CDR3 sequence is 15 residues long. CDR1 is SEHNR, CDR2 FQNEAQ, per germline (reference sequence). The CDR3: CASSPQGARNEKLFF. Here the CDR3 DNA reads TGTGCCAGCAGTCCTCAGGGGGCGAGAAATGAAAAACTGTTTTTT. Combining the CDR3 with reference TRBV7-9 and TRBJ1-4 gives the whole variable domain DTGVSQNPRHKITKRGQNVTFRCDPISEHNRLYWYRQTLGQGPEFLTYFQNEAQLEKSRLLSDRFSAERPKGSFSTLEIQRTEQGDSAMYLCASSPQGARNEKLFFGSGTQLSVL.

This chain uses TRBV3-1 with TRBJ2-1; 11 nucleotides match TRBD2. Trimming cost V 3 bases and J 3 bases; bases outside gene matches: 1. The CDR3 is 15 residues long. Looked up from germline, CDR1 is LGHDT and CDR2 is YNNKEL (reference sequence). CDR3 sequence (DNA): TGTGCCAGCAGCCAGACTAGCGGGGTCTACAATGAGCAGTTCTTC. This translates into CASSQTSGVYNEQFF.

The chain has TRBV4-3 and TRBJ1-6, with D perhaps TRBD1 (5 bases). Between the trimmed V and J ends, which lost 1 base and 10 bases, there was a span of 8 bases. There are 13 residues in the CDR3. Germline V gene sequence: CDR1 LGHNA, CDR2 YSLEER. The CDR3, as DNA: TGCGCCAGCAGCCAAGGGCGGGGGTCACCCCTCCACTTT. It codes for CASSQGRGSPLHF.

This clonotype was seen a handful of times. A read error may be the cause here, since a much bigger clone is one base away. Because the CDR3 is missing its conserved closing phenylalanine or tryptophan, this is likely a read error. CDR3 in amino acids: CASSLAGGETQYL. DNA for the CDR3: TGTGCCAGCAGCTTAGCCGGGGGGGAGACCCAGTACTTA. The rearrangement joins TRBV7-9 to TRBJ2-5; 7 bases line up with TRBD2. Germline values: CDR1 SEHNR, CDR2 FQNEAQ (reference sequence). Unmatched junction bases numbered 0, after V lost 0 bases and J lost 5 bases. This CDR3 contains 13 residues.

The chain links TRBV5-1 to TRBJ1-2, with TRBD1 identical over 8 bases. Germline trimming cut 4 bases from V and 8 bases from J; bases unmatched to any gene: 16. Germline V gene lookup returns CDR1 SGHRS and CDR2 YFSETQ. This CDR3 is built from 16 residues. CDR3 amino acids: CASSVAETGARGGYTF. The DNA of the CDR3 is TGCGCCAGCAGCGTCGCCGAGACAGGGGCCCGGGGAGGCTACACCTTC.

This clonotype was observed a handful of times. V and J are TRBV5-1 and TRBJ2-1; D not certain. In germline, CDR1 is SGHRS, CDR2 YFSETQ. The CDR3 totals 15 residues. Trimming stripped 4 bases from V and 0 bases from J, with 11 bases between. CDR3 loop: CASSAAVLSYNEQFF. Written as DNA, the CDR3 is TGCGCCAGCAGCGCCGCGGTCCTCTCCTACAATGAGCAGTTCTTC.

This clonotype was observed a handful of times. This rearrangement joins TRBV6-5 to TRBJ1-2; 12 positions agree with TRBD1. The CDR3 has 15 residues. Germline-derived CDR1 and CDR2 are MNHEY and SVGAGI. J gave up 6 bases and V 6 bases, and 8 bases lay outside the gene matches. CDR3 DNA: TGTGCCAGCAGCTCGGGACAGGGGGCTTCACATGGCTACACCTTC. Its translation is CASSSGQGASHGYTF.